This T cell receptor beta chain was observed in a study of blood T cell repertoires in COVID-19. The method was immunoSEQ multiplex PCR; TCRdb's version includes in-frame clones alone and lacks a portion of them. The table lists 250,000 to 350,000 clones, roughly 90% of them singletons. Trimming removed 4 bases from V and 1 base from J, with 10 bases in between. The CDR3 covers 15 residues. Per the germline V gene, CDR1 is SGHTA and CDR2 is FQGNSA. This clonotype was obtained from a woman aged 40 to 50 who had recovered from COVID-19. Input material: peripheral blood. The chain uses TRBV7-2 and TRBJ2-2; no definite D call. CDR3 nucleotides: TGTGCCAGCAGCTCCAGGCCCCTGAACACCGGGGAGCTGTTTTTT. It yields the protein CASSSRPLNTGELFF.